This T cell receptor (beta chain) originates from a study of T-cell reconstitution after alpha-beta-depleted transplantation in children. Unique molecular identifiers were built into the TCRbeta library. Each CDR3 protein is one row after TCRdb ran MiXCR on the PCR reads. Seen here are 600,000 or so distinct CDR3 sequences, approximately 22% observed once, and the top ten hold 13% to 15%. The CDR3 totals 13 residues. Germline V CDR1 and CDR2: MNHEY, SVGEGT. Trimming cost V 1 base and J 2 bases, with 4 bases left between them. J is TRBJ2-3 and V is TRBV6-2 or TRBV6-3; D gene unclear. The sequenced sample was PBMCs, mostly from graft donor cells, obtained 360 days after TCRalphabeta/CD19-depleted stem cell transplant. This TCR was sampled from a boy under three years old who had a stem cell transplant for acute myeloid leukemia, so the T cells may come from the graft donor. CDR3 sequence: CASSYFHTDTQYF. The CDR3 region has the DNA TGTGCCAGCAGTTACTTCCACACAGATACGCAGTATTTT.